The clone carrying this TCR beta chain has just one count. Original data processing: Scientists estimated how many nucleated cells there were by amplifying reference gene primers. Produced via immunoSEQ multiplex PCR; TCRdb's table is partial and in-frame only. From that table come the V and J calls and clone size; the DNA was used to work out D and trimming. Of around 180,000 clones in the sample, roughly 78% were seen once. Germline loops: CDR1 MGHDK, CDR2 SYGVNS. This CDR3 has 14 residues. The V gene end was trimmed by 3 bases and the J gene end by 5 bases; junction bases not matched to a gene: 6. This specimen comes from a study of blood T cell repertoires in COVID-19. Study-level background: Acute-phase and convalescent COVID-19 samples originated in the United States, Italy and Spain. T cells, B-cell-depleted T cells, or PBMCs supplied cDNA or gDNA.

This chain connects TRBV25-1 to TRBJ1-2; 7 bases fit TRBD1. Material: peripheral blood. The source of this sequence is a man between 65 and 80 years old with active or convalescent COVID-19. The CDR3 region is CASSEMTGTYGYTF. Here the CDR3 DNA reads TGTGCCAGCAGTGAGATGACAGGGACTTATGGCTACACCTTC.